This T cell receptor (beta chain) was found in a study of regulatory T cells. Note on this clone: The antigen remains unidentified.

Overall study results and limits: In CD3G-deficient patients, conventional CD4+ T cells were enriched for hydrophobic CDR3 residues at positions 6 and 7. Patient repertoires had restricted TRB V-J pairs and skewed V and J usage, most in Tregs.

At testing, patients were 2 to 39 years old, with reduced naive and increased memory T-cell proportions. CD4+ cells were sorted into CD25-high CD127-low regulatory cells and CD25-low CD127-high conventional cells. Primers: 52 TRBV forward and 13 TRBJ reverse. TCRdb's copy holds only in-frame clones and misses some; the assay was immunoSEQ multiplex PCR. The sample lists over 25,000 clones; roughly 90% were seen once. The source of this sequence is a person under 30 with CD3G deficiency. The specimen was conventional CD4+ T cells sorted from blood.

DNA of the CDR3: TGTGCCAGCAGTTACCCGGGACTAGCGGTCAATGAGCAGTTCTTC. This encodes CASSYPGLAVNEQFF. The chain recombines TRBV6-5 with TRBJ2-1; 11 bases match TRBD2. Germline CDR1 reads MNHEY; CDR2 reads SVGAGI. The CDR3 covers 15 residues. V was clipped by 2 bases and J by 6 bases; unmatched bases: 3.